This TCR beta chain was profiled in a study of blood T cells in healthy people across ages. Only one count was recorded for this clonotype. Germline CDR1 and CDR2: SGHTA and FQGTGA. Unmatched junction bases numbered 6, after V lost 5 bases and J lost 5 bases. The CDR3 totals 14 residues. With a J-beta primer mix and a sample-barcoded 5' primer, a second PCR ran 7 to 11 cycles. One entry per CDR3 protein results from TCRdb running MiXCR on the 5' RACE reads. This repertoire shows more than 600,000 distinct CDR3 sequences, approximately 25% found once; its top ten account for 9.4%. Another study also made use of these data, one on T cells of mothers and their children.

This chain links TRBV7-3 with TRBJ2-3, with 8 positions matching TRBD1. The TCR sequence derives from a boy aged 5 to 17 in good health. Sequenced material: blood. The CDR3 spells CASSATGGLDTQYF. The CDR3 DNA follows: TGTGCCAGCAGCGCAACAGGGGGGTTAGATACGCAGTATTTT.